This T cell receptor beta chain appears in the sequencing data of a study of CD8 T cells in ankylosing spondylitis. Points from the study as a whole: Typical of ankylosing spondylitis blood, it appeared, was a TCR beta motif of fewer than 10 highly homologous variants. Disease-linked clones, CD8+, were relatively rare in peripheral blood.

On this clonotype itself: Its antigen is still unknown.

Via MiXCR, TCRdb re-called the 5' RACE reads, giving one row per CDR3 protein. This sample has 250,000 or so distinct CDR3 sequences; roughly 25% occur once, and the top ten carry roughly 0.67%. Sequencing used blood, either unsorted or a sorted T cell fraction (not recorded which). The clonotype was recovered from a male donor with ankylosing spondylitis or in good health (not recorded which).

CDR3 nucleotide sequence: TGCAGCGTTTTGGGGGCTTATGGCACCGGGGAGCTGTTTTTT. The encoded protein is CSVLGAYGTGELFF. V usage is TRBV29-1 and J usage is TRBJ2-2; TRBD1 is a possible D gene (6 bases). The CDR3 runs to 14 residues. The germline CDR1 and CDR2 sequences are SQVTM and ANQGSEA. The V end was cut by 5 bases, the J end by 4 bases, with 14 bases between.